The entry that follows covers one T cell receptor (beta chain) sequence. Both 60 Vbeta primers and 13 Jbeta primers went into the PCR. Original data processing: Per a later analysis, the number of unique TCR beta chains was roughly 87 million, of which around 9.9 million were shared. Measured with immunoSEQ multiplex PCR; TCRdb has only the in-frame clones, and not every one. V and J calls and clone size follow that table, whereas D and trimming were derived from the DNA. The table has about 160,000 clones, roughly 89% seen once; the top ten hold about 0.93%. These data belong to a study of cytomegalovirus exposure and HLA in healthy donors. The CDR3 contains 15 residues. V lost 4 bases to trimming and J lost 7 bases; unmatched junction nucleotides: 10. Germline values: CDR1 SGHVS, CDR2 FQNEAQ.

The material sequenced was PBMCs. The rearrangement joins TRBV7-8 to TRBJ2-3, with 8 bases fitting TRBD1. The TCR originated in a young woman in good health and CMV-seronegative. The CDR3 DNA reads as TGTGCCAGCAGCTCGCTTCAGGGGGCGCCTCATACGCAGTATTTT. This encodes CASSSLQGAPHTQYF.